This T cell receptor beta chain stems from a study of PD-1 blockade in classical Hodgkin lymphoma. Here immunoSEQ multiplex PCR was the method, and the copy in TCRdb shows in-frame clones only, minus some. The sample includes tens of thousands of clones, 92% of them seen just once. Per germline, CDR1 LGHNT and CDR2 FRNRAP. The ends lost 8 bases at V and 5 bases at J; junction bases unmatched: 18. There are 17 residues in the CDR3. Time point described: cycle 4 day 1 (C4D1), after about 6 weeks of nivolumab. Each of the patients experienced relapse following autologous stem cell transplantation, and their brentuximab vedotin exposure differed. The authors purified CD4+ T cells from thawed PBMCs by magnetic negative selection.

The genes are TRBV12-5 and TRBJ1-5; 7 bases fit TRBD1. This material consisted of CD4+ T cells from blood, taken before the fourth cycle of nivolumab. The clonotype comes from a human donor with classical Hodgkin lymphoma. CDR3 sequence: CASTRVVGTESYQPQHF. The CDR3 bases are TGTGCTAGTACTCGGGTGGTCGGGACAGAATCTTATCAGCCCCAGCATTTT.